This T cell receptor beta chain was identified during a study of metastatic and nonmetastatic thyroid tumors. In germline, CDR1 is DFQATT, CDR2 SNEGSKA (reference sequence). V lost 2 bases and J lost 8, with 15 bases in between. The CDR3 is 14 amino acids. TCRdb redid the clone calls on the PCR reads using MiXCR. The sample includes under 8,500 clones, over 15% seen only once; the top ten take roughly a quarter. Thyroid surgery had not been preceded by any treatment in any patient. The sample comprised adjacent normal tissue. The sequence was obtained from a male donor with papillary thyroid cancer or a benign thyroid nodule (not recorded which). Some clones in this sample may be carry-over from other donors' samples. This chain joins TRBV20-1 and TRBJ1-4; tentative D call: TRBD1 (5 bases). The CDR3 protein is CSARPGTGSEKLFF. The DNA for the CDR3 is TGCAGTGCTAGACCCGGGACCGGGAGCGAAAAACTGTTTTTT.